Below, 25 T cell receptor beta chains from the same sample are listed, as sequenced in a study of CD8 T cells in Susac syndrome. Reverse transcription of about 0.5 to 1 ug RNA was performed with random hexamers. TCRdb analysed the immunoSEQ multiplex PCR reads with MiXCR anew, one entry per CDR3 protein. The sample lists more than 250,000 distinct CDR3 sequences, 92% occurring once. The sequenced sample was CD4+ T cells from PBMCs. These TCRs come from a human donor with multiple sclerosis.

This clonotype has a single count. The chain links TRBV19 to TRBJ1-2, with D perhaps matching TRBD1 (6 bases). This CDR3 is 12 amino acids long. Germline values: CDR1 LNHDA, CDR2 SQIVND (reference sequence). With 3 bases removed from V and 6 bases from J, the gap between germline ends came to 8 bases. The CDR3 DNA sequence: TGTGCCAGTAGTATCAGGGGAGATGGCTACACCTTC. As protein: CASSIRGDGYTF.

The chain joins TRBV10-3 to TRBJ2-5; the match to TRBD1 covers 11 bases. After removal of 6 bases from V and 5 bases from J, the junction contained 5 bases not matched to a gene. Germline-derived CDR1 and CDR2 are ENHRY and SYGVKD. This CDR3 is 14 amino acids long. This CDR3 is CAIRGTGGDETQYF. CDR3 nucleotide sequence: TGTGCCATCAGAGGGACAGGGGGAGACGAGACCCAGTACTTC.

This clonotype was counted between two and nine times. The V call is TRBV18, the J call TRBJ1-1; TRBD1 agrees at 9 bases. The germline CDR1 and CDR2 sequences are KGHSH and LQKENI. The V segment lost 6 bases and the J segment 4 bases; nucleotides outside the gene matches: 6. This CDR3 has 14 amino acids. This CDR3 is CASSEGQGGTEAFF. The CDR3 coding sequence is TGTGCCAGCTCGGAGGGACAGGGAGGCACTGAAGCTTTCTTT.

The chain is built from TRBV29-1 and TRBJ1-1; the match to TRBD1 covers 7 bases. Germline loops: CDR1 SQVTM, CDR2 ANQGSEA. V was pared by 1 base and J by 1 base, with 3 bases of the junction left unmatched. This CDR3 is 14 amino acids long. The CDR3 DNA follows: TGCAGCGTTGAAGCAACAGGGGCGAACACTGAAGCTTTCTTT. It yields the protein CSVEATGANTEAFF.

The chain joins TRBV5-1 to TRBJ1-2, with D tentatively TRBD1 (5 bases). V was cut by 2 bases and J by 4 bases, with 9 bases left in between. The germline CDR1 and CDR2 sequences are SGHRS and YFSETQ. This CDR3 comprises 13 residues. CDR3 DNA sequence: TGCGCCAGCAGCTTTCCTGGGGCCTATGGCTACACCTTC. Translation gives CASSFPGAYGYTF.

This chain connects TRBV6-5 to TRBJ1-1, with 7 bases fitting TRBD1. The CDR3 is 15 amino acids. Germline CDR1 and CDR2: MNHEY and SVGAGI. The V segment lost 2 bases and the J segment 0 bases; nucleotides outside the gene matches: 3. The DNA of the CDR3 is TGTGCCAGCAGTTACCAGGGGGGTATGAACACTGAAGCTTTCTTT. Translating it yields CASSYQGGMNTEAFF.

Written as DNA, the CDR3 is TGTGCCAGCAGTTACTTCTCGGGACAGGGATACAATGAGCAGTTCTTC. It is translated as CASSYFSGQGYNEQFF. V gene TRBV6-5 combines with J gene TRBJ2-1; 9 positions match TRBD1. Germline loops: CDR1 MNHEY, CDR2 SVGAGI. V lost 1 base, J lost 4 bases, and 5 bases stayed unmatched. The CDR3 has 16 residues.

This clonotype was detected only a few times. The CDR3 region has the DNA TGTGCCAGCAGCCAGGGGTCGGGACAGGGCCGAGGAGTGAAGCAGTACTTC. The encoded protein is CASSQGSGQGRGVKQYF. This sequence joins TRBV3-1 and TRBJ2-7, with 9 bases fitting TRBD1. The CDR3 runs to 17 residues. Per germline, CDR1 LGHDT and CDR2 YNNKEL (reference sequence). The V segment lost 3 bases and the J segment 8 bases; nucleotides outside the gene matches: 17.

The table lists this clonotype with a count of one. This chain joins TRBV7-9 and TRBJ1-1; TRBD1 matches 8 bases. Germline lookup yields CDR1 SEHNR and CDR2 FQNEAQ (reference sequence). The CDR3 runs 15 residues. J lost 2 bases, V lost 5 bases, and 7 bases had no gene match. The CDR3 protein is CASSRRTGLNTEAFF. The CDR3 DNA reads TGTGCCAGCAGCCGAAGGACAGGGCTAAACACTGAAGCTTTCTTT.

CDR3 bases: TGCAGTGCTAGTGTAAGGCGGCTAGCCCTGGACCGGGAGACCCAGTACTTC. This gives the protein CSASVRRLALDRETQYF. V and J are TRBV20-1 and TRBJ2-5; tentative D call: TRBD2 (5 bases). CDR1 and CDR2 (germline): DFQATT, SNEGSKA (reference sequence). Trimming took off 3 bases at V and 5 bases at J, with 25 bases between the two ends. The CDR3 is 17 residues long.

The chain is built from TRBV9 and TRBJ2-3; D may be TRBD1 or TRBD2 (5 bases each). The V end lost 3 bases, the J end lost 4 bases, and 21 bases lay between the germline ends. The length of the CDR3 is 17 residues. Germline V gives CDR1 SGDLS, CDR2 YYNGEE. In nucleotides, the CDR3 is TGTGCCAGCAGCGCGGATCCTGACACTTCGGGGCCAGATACGCAGTATTTT. It specifies CASSADPDTSGPDTQYF.

V and J are TRBV30 and TRBJ2-3, with 7 nucleotides matching TRBD2. The ends lost 6 bases at V and 0 bases at J; junction bases unmatched: 3. CDR1 and CDR2 (germline): GTSNPN, SVGIG (reference sequence). The CDR3 runs to 13 residues. The CDR3 DNA reads TGTGCCTGTCCCGGGGGGAGCACAGATACGCAGTATTTT. It translates to CACPGGSTDTQYF.

The chain carries TRBV15 and TRBJ2-1; D ambiguous. Germline V gene lookup returns CDR1 LNHNV and CDR2 YYDKDF (reference sequence). The CDR3 loop spans 15 amino acids. Deletions cut 0 bases from V and 3 bases from J, with 9 bases between. In DNA, the CDR3 is TGTGCCACCAGCAGAGATGGGCTACTCTACAATGAGCAGTTCTTC. Amino acid sequence: CATSRDGLLYNEQFF. Supplemented by reference TRBV15 and TRBJ2-1, the full variable domain reads DAMVIQNPRYQVTQFGKPVTLSCSQTLNHNVMYWYQQKSSQAPKLLFHYYDKDFNNEADTPDNFQSRRPNTSFCFLDIRSPGLGDTAMYLCATSRDGLLYNEQFFGPGTRLTVL.

The rearrangement links TRBV30 to TRBJ2-7, with TRBD2 as a possible D gene (7 bases). This CDR3 is built from 15 residues. Germline V gives CDR1 GTSNPN, CDR2 SVGIG (reference sequence). Trimming stripped 7 bases from V and 0 bases from J, with 19 bases between. CDR3 nucleotides: TGTGCCTCCAGGGGCCGGGGGGACTACTCCTACGAGCAGTACTTC. Its translation is CASRGRGDYSYEQYF.

This clonotype has just a few counts. V gene TRBV7-6 combines with J gene TRBJ2-7, with D possibly TRBD1 on 5 matching bases. There are 13 residues in the CDR3. The germline V gene has CDR1 SGHVS and CDR2 FNYEAQ. V was clipped by 0 bases and J by 7 bases, with 10 bases between them. The CDR3 sequence is CASSLAGDREQYF. CDR3 coding DNA: TGTGCCAGCAGCTTAGCAGGGGATAGGGAGCAGTACTTC.

The V and J genes are TRBV4-2 and TRBJ1-2; D unresolved. Between the trimmed V and J ends, which lost 0 bases and 0 bases, there was a span of 11 bases. CDR1 and CDR2 from the germline V gene are LGHNA and YNFKEQ. The CDR3 is made up of 16 amino acids. Written as DNA, the CDR3 is TGTGCCAGCAGCCAAGATCCGGGCAGAACTAACTATGGCTACACCTTC. It codes for CASSQDPGRTNYGYTF.

This chain uses TRBV29-1 with TRBJ1-1, with TRBD1 matching over 7 bases. CDR1 SQVTM and CDR2 ANQGSEA come from the germline V gene. This CDR3 is built from 13 residues. V lost 1 base, J lost 3 bases, and 2 bases stayed unmatched. For the CDR3, the DNA is TGCAGCGTTGAAGTCGGACAGGACACTGAAGCTTTCTTT. It translates to CSVEVGQDTEAFF.

This sequence joins TRBV7-9 and TRBJ2-5; D not certain. The V and J ends lost 5 bases and 5 bases respectively, with 12 bases between them. From germline, CDR1 is SEHNR and CDR2 FQNEAQ (reference sequence). The CDR3 runs to 13 residues. The CDR3 loop is CASSILGPETQYF. CDR3 coding DNA: TGTGCCAGCAGCATCCTTGGGCCGGAGACCCAGTACTTC.

This sequence joins TRBV23-1 and TRBJ2-3; TRBD1 aligns across 8 bases. TRBV23-1 is an open reading frame, and its role is uncertain. The CDR3 has 17 residues. Trimming at V came to 6 bases and at J to 3 bases, leaving 14 bases not matched to a gene. CDR3 residues: CASSPNAGGVKTDTQYF. The DNA for the CDR3 is TGCGCCAGCAGCCCTAACGCAGGGGGCGTTAAGACAGATACGCAGTATTTT.

The gene calls are TRBV7-9 and TRBJ1-2; D remains unclear. The CDR3 has 14 residues. Germline CDR1 reads SEHNR; CDR2 reads FQNEAQ (reference sequence). The germline V and J ends were trimmed by 5 bases and 4 bases, with 14 bases remaining between them. CDR3 nucleotides: TGTGCCAGCAGCACCGCCATGGGAGGCTATGGCTACACCTTC. Its translation: CASSTAMGGYGYTF.

CDR3 loop: CASSPTAPEQFF. The CDR3 DNA reads TGTGCCAGCTCACCGACGGCCCCTGAGCAGTTCTTC. The chain carries TRBV18 and TRBJ2-1; D gene ambiguous. Germline V gene sequence: CDR1 KGHSH, CDR2 LQKENI. The length of the CDR3 is 12 residues. The V gene lost 3 bases and the J gene lost 9 bases, with 9 bases spanning the gap.

The rearrangement uses TRBV7-2 and TRBJ2-5, with D possibly matching TRBD2 (5 bases). The V and J ends lost 5 bases and 1 base respectively, with 20 bases between them. Germline V CDR1 and CDR2: SGHTA, FQGNSA. The CDR3 consists of 17 residues. In DNA form, the CDR3 reads TGTGCCAGCAGCGCCGGACGGTTAGAGGGTCGCCAAGAGACCCAGTACTTC. Translating gives CASSAGRLEGRQETQYF.

This clonotype was detected a few times. The CDR3 here is CASSYAGGNQPQHF. Written as DNA, the CDR3 is TGTGCCAGCAGTTACGCTGGGGGCAATCAGCCCCAGCATTTT. The rearrangement joins TRBV6-2 or TRBV6-3 to TRBJ1-5; the D is unclear. The CDR3 extends over 14 amino acids. Germline-derived CDR1 and CDR2 are MNHEY and SVGEGT. Trimming left V 2 bases short and J 2 bases short, with 7 bases between.

CDR3 DNA sequence: TGTGCCTGGAGTGTACCAACTAGCGGGACATACGAGCAGTACTTC. It translates to CAWSVPTSGTYEQYF. The rearrangement uses TRBV30 and TRBJ2-7, with 10 bases matching TRBD2. This CDR3 contains 15 residues. V trimming: 0 bases; J trimming: 4 bases; junction bases outside the gene matches: 6. CDR1 and CDR2 from the germline V gene are GTSNPN and SVGIG (reference sequence).

V gene TRBV5-1 combines with J gene TRBJ2-2; D not certain. The germline V gene has CDR1 SGHRS and CDR2 YFSETQ. The length of the CDR3 is 16 residues. Trimming removed 2 bases at V and 4 bases at J, with 15 bases between. Written as DNA, the CDR3 is TGCGCCAGCAGCTTTCTCCTGGACGCGAGCACCGGGGAGCTGTTTTTT. It is translated as CASSFLLDASTGELFF.